This T cell receptor beta chain is drawn from a study of PD-1 blockade in classical Hodgkin lymphoma. Each and every patient relapsed after autologous stem cell transplantation, and patients got differing brentuximab vedotin exposure. Sequencing used immunoSEQ multiplex PCR; TCRdb keeps in-frame clones, though not all of them. The data show 72,000 or so clones, about 93% seen once. Germline assignment: CDR1 MNHNY and CDR2 SVGAGI (reference sequence). The CDR3 has 15 amino acids. Trimming pared 0 bases from V and 1 base from J, leaving 8 bases between. Study-level results: Later analyses included only patients treated at least 1 year post-ASCT.

For this clone: Its antigen is unknown.

The sequencing used peripheral blood mononuclear cells (PBMCs), collected at baseline. This clonotype was sampled from a human donor with classical Hodgkin lymphoma. V is TRBV6-6 and J is TRBJ2-3; D uncertain. The CDR3 reads CASSYSWAGTDTQYF. The CDR3 nucleotides read TGTGCCAGCAGTTACTCGTGGGCAGGCACAGATACGCAGTATTTT.